This entry concerns a single TCR beta chain. Its antigen remains unknown. It was with 60 Vbeta and 13 Jbeta primers that the PCR ran. The method was immunoSEQ multiplex PCR; TCRdb's version includes in-frame clones alone and lacks a portion of them. The sample yields tens of thousands of clones, of which the top ten take up around 3.8%. The data belong to a study of cytomegalovirus exposure and HLA in healthy donors. Germline lookup yields CDR1 SGHTA and CDR2 FQGNSA. CDR3 length: 15 amino acids. Trimming pared 7 bases from V and 0 bases from J, leaving 10 bases between. In nominal health when sampled, donors likely had unrecorded immune exposures nonetheless. Study-wide findings and caveats: Within an earlier analysis, most TCR beta V segments proved productive either about 87% or about 30% of the time. Several of the most significant clusters appeared, in a later analysis, to be linked to common viral pathogens. Later analysis identified about 17,000 TCR beta sequences associated with HLA alleles, using a false discovery rate threshold of 0.05.

The chain joins TRBV7-2 to TRBJ2-6; the D gene is possibly TRBD2 (6 bases). Source material: PBMCs. The source is a female donor in good health and CMV-seropositive. The DNA for the CDR3 is TGTGCCAGCAACCTGGACTACTCTGGGGCCAACGTCCTGACTTTC. Translation: CASNLDYSGANVLTF.